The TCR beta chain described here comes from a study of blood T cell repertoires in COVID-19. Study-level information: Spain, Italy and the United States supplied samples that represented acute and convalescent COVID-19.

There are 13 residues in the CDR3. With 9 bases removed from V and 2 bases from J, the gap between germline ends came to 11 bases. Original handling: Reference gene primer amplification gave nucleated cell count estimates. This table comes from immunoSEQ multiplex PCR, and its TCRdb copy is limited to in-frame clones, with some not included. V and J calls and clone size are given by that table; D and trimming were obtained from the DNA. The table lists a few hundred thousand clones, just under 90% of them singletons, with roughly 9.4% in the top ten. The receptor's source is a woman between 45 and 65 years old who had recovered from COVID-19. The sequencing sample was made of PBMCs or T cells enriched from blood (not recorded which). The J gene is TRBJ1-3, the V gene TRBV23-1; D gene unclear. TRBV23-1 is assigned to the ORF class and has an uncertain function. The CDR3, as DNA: TGCGCCAGGGTGACTTCTGCTGGAAACACCATATATTTT. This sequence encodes CARVTSAGNTIYF.